The entry that follows covers one T cell receptor beta chain sequence. Its antigen is not identified. These donors were members of the approximately 110-subject validation cohort, a group separate from the approximately 680-subject first cohort. Sequencing was performed with immunoSEQ multiplex PCR; in TCRdb, only in-frame clones are kept and a portion is missing. The sample contains around 160,000 clones, about 89% of which appear only once. This sample is drawn from a study of cytomegalovirus exposure and HLA in healthy donors. The study's findings and limits: The CMV antigen specificity of a few CMV-associated chains was confirmed through in vitro analysis. It was found in a later analysis that first-cohort TCR clusters tended to co-occur in the roughly 120 validation repertoires. It was reported that the classifier diagnosed cytomegalovirus status with high specificity and sensitivity in both the original and validation cohorts.

The sample consisted of PBMCs. This sequence originates from a woman younger than 30 in good health and CMV-seropositive.

This chain's CDR3 is CASSQPGLRGTDTQYF. The CDR3 DNA reads as TGTGCCAGCAGCCAGCCGGGACTGCGGGGTACAGATACGCAGTATTTT. This chain connects TRBV7-2 to TRBJ2-3; D possibly corresponds to TRBD2 (6 bases). This CDR3 contains 16 residues. The V gene lost 5 bases and the J gene lost 3 bases, with 18 bases spanning the gap. CDR1 is SGHTA and CDR2 is FQGNSA in the germline V gene.